A single sample gave rise to the 26 T cell receptor beta chains below, sequenced in a study of blood T cell repertoires in COVID-19. Measured with immunoSEQ multiplex PCR; TCRdb has only the in-frame clones, and not every one. The sample consists of just over 300,000 clones, almost 90% of them appearing once. Sequenced: PBMCs or T cells enriched from blood (not recorded which). These receptors came from a woman aged 18-30 years with acute COVID-19.

The chain recombines TRBV5-1 with TRBJ2-3, with 11 positions matching TRBD2. Germline lookup yields CDR1 SGHRS and CDR2 YFSETQ. The CDR3 has 15 amino acids. The V gene end was trimmed by 3 bases and the J gene end by 4 bases; junction bases not matched to a gene: 4. The CDR3 sequence is CASSSGTSGADTQYF. Written as DNA, the CDR3 is TGCGCCAGCAGCTCGGGGACTAGCGGCGCAGATACGCAGTATTTT.

The chain is built from TRBV7-9 and TRBJ1-1; TRBD1 aligns across 7 bases. Germline lookup yields CDR1 SEHNR and CDR2 FQNEAQ (reference sequence). V dropped 5 bases and J dropped 2; count of bases not matched to a gene: 8. The CDR3 extends over 15 amino acids. The CDR3 sequence is CASSPGKGANTEAFF. The CDR3 bases are TGTGCCAGCAGCCCCGGCAAGGGGGCCAACACTGAAGCTTTCTTT.

The J gene is TRBJ2-5, the V gene TRBV11-3; a possible D gene is TRBD1 (6 bases). Trimming left V 3 bases short and J 2 bases short, with 13 bases between. In germline, CDR1 is SGHNT, CDR2 YENEEA. The CDR3 runs 15 residues. The DNA of the CDR3 is TGTGCCAGCAGCTTGACACAGGGATTGCAAGAGACCCAGTACTTC. It codes for CASSLTQGLQETQYF.

The rearrangement uses TRBV12-5 and TRBJ1-6; the match to TRBD1 covers 9 bases. The length of the CDR3 is 15 residues. V shed 5 bases and J 6 bases; nucleotides not matched to a gene: 5. Germline values: CDR1 LGHNT, CDR2 FRNRAP. CDR3 in DNA: TGTGCTAGTGGTCCGGGGACAGGGTTTAATTCACCCCTCCACTTT. This translates into CASGPGTGFNSPLHF.

This sequence joins TRBV11-2 and TRBJ2-1; possibly TRBD2 for D (6 bases). V shed 2 bases and J shed 3 bases, with 11 bases lying between them. The germline V gene encodes CDR1 SGHAT and CDR2 FQNNGV. The CDR3 spans 15 residues. The CDR3 reads CASSLMGGSYNEQFF. The CDR3 bases are TGTGCCAGCAGCTTAATGGGGGGTAGCTACAATGAGCAGTTCTTC. The full variable domain, its missing parts supplied by reference TRBV11-2 and TRBJ2-1, is EAGVAQSPRYKIIEKRQSVAFWCNPISGHATLYWYQQILGQGPKLLIQFQNNGVVDDSQLPKDRFSAERLKGVDSTLKIQPAKLEDSAVYLCASSLMGGSYNEQFFGPGTRLTVL.

V usage is TRBV29-1 and J usage is TRBJ2-5; D gene uncertain. In germline, CDR1 is SQVTM, CDR2 ANQGSEA. V lost 4 bases, J lost 2 bases, and 5 bases lay in between. The CDR3 totals 11 residues. The CDR3 spells CSVGGQETQYF. CDR3 in DNA: TGCAGCGTTGGAGGACAAGAGACCCAGTACTTC.

This clone was seen a handful of times. The J gene is TRBJ2-7, the V gene TRBV12-3 or TRBV12-4, with a weak D call TRBD1 (5 bases). The V end lost 6 bases, the J end lost 3 bases, and 12 bases lay between the germline ends. This CDR3 comprises 13 residues. The CDR3 region is CASSWGEDYEQYF. CDR3 bases: TGTGCCAGCAGCTGGGGCGAGGACTACGAGCAGTACTTC.

V and J are TRBV2 and TRBJ1-2; D remains unclear. The CDR3 has 14 amino acids. With 2 bases removed from V and 4 bases from J, the gap between germline ends came to 11 bases. Germline loops: CDR1 SNHLY, CDR2 FYNNEI. The CDR3 nucleotides are TGTGCCAGCAGTGAATTTAACATCCCCTATGGCTACACCTTC. Translating gives CASSEFNIPYGYTF.

In this sample, this clone turned up a few times. The chain has TRBV7-3 and TRBJ1-1; no reliable D call. Germline assignment: CDR1 SGHTA and CDR2 FQGTGA. The V gene lost 2 bases and the J gene lost 6 bases, with 10 bases spanning the gap. The CDR3 runs to 13 residues. CDR3 nucleotides: TGTGCCAGCAGCTTACACAAGATGGCTGAAGCTTTCTTT. It translates to CASSLHKMAEAFF.

V gene TRBV11-3 combines with J gene TRBJ1-4; D not resolved. The germline V gene has CDR1 SGHNT and CDR2 YENEEA. The CDR3 covers 15 residues. Deletions cut 4 bases from V and 0 bases from J, with 9 bases between. In DNA, the CDR3 is TGTGCCAGCAGCTCCGGGGTTTCAACTAATGAAAAACTGTTTTTT. Translating gives CASSSGVSTNEKLFF.

This sequence joins TRBV27 and TRBJ2-7; 12 bases line up with TRBD2. This CDR3 has 15 residues. With 4 bases clipped from V and 2 bases from J, the junction kept 3 bases outside the gene matches. Per germline, CDR1 MNHEY and CDR2 SMNVEV (reference sequence). The CDR3: CASSWTSGVTYEQYF. The CDR3 nucleotides are TGTGCCAGCAGTTGGACTAGCGGGGTTACCTACGAGCAGTACTTC.

The chain joins TRBV6-5 to TRBJ1-1, with 9 nucleotides matching TRBD1. Germline CDR1 MNHEY, CDR2 SVGAGI. The J segment lost 7 bases and the V segment lost 6 bases, leaving 9 bases of the junction unmatched. This CDR3 is built from 14 residues. The CDR3 sequence is CASRGTGNGFEAFF. In nucleotides, the CDR3 is TGTGCCAGCAGAGGGACAGGGAATGGGTTTGAAGCTTTCTTT.

The V and J genes are TRBV9 and TRBJ1-1; D may be TRBD1 (5 bases). There are 14 residues in the CDR3. The germline V and J ends were trimmed by 4 bases and 0 bases, with 10 bases remaining between them. Germline V gene sequence: CDR1 SGDLS, CDR2 YYNGEE. This CDR3 reads CASSPRGMNTEAFF. The CDR3 DNA sequence: TGTGCCAGCAGCCCTCGGGGGATGAACACTGAAGCTTTCTTT.

In the case of this clone: Distinct nucleotide sequences in the sample also encode this CDR3. The CDR3 loop is CASSPGQNTEAFF. The CDR3 DNA sequence: TGTGCCAGCAGCCCCGGACAGAACACTGAAGCTTTCTTT. V gene TRBV7-3 combines with J gene TRBJ1-1; TRBD1 is a possible D gene (5 bases). Germline CDR1 reads SGHTA; CDR2 reads FQGTGA. The CDR3 is made up of 13 amino acids. The V end lost 5 bases, the J end lost 1 base, and 8 bases lay between the germline ends. Full variable domain (outside the CDR3, taken from reference TRBV7-3 and TRBJ1-1): GAGVSQTPSNKVTEKGKYVELRCDPISGHTALYWYRQSLGQGPEFLIYFQGTGAADDSGLPNDRFFAVRPEGSVSTLKIQRTERGDSAVYLCASSPGQNTEAFFGQGTRLTVV.

Worth noting for this clone: Its ends do not fully match the called genes, so a read error is possible. This chain joins TRBV28 and TRBJ2-5; D is ambiguous. The CDR3 runs 13 residues. Germline V gene data show CDR1 as MDHEN and CDR2 as SYDVKM. The chain's CDR3 is CASGFPVQETQYF. CDR3 in DNA: TGTGCCAGCGGTTTTCCGGTGCAAGAGACCCAGTACTTC.

The chain has TRBV12-3 or TRBV12-4 and TRBJ2-7; possible D gene TRBD1, 6 bases. The V end was cut by 6 bases, the J end by 3 bases, with 12 bases between. This CDR3 comprises 13 residues. DNA for the CDR3: TGTGCCAGCAGCTTCACAGGGTTCTACGAGCAGTACTTC. Its translation is CASSFTGFYEQYF.

In DNA, the CDR3 is TGTGCCAGTAGTACCCTAGGACTAGCGGGAGATTACAATGAGCAGTTCTTC. The encoded protein is CASSTLGLAGDYNEQFF. The chain has TRBV19 and TRBJ2-1, with 13 positions matching TRBD2. The CDR3 is 17 amino acids. J gave up 4 bases and V 4 bases, and 7 bases lay outside the gene matches. CDR1 LNHDA and CDR2 SQIVND come from the germline V gene (reference sequence). Complete variable domain (other parts from reference TRBV19 and TRBJ2-1): DGGITQSPKYLFRKEGQNVTLSCEQNLNHDAMYWYRQDPGQGLRLIYYSQIVNDFQKGDIAEGYSVSREKKESFPLTVTSAQKNPTAFYLCASSTLGLAGDYNEQFFGPGTRLTVL.

The chain carries TRBV28 and TRBJ1-6; 10 bases align to TRBD1. Germline V gene lookup returns CDR1 MDHEN and CDR2 SYDVKM. The CDR3 is made up of 14 amino acids. Unmatched junction bases numbered 5, after V lost 7 bases and J lost 8 bases. CDR3 in amino acids: CASIAGQGDSPLHF. CDR3 DNA: TGTGCCAGCATCGCCGGACAGGGGGATTCACCCCTCCACTTT.

The chain has TRBV6-5 and TRBJ1-5, with D possibly TRBD1 on 5 matching bases. V was shortened by 5 bases and J by 0 bases, with 11 bases between the two germline ends. Germline V gene data show CDR1 as MNHEY and CDR2 as SVGAGI. This CDR3 has 15 amino acids. The CDR3 DNA is TGTGCCAGCAGTAGACAGCAATATAGCAATCAGCCCCAGCATTTT. Translating it yields CASSRQQYSNQPQHF.

The rearrangement joins TRBV27 to TRBJ2-1, with 9 bases that match TRBD1. The CDR3 is 15 residues long. Looked up from germline, CDR1 is MNHEY and CDR2 is SMNVEV (reference sequence). V dropped 4 bases and J dropped 2; count of bases not matched to a gene: 3. This CDR3 reads CASSSRTGAYNEQFF. The CDR3 DNA is TGTGCCAGCAGTTCGCGGACAGGGGCCTACAATGAGCAGTTCTTC.

This chain connects TRBV27 to TRBJ2-7, with 7 bases identical to TRBD1. Trimming took 4 bases from V and 4 from J; bases not matched to a gene: 19. This CDR3 is built from 18 residues. Germline assignment: CDR1 MNHEY and CDR2 SMNVEV (reference sequence). The CDR3 spells CASSSAGQRGRILYEQYF. In DNA form, the CDR3 reads TGTGCCAGCAGTTCGGCCGGACAAAGGGGGCGAATACTATACGAGCAGTACTTC.

The chain is built from TRBV11-2 and TRBJ2-2, with 10 positions matching TRBD2. V dropped 3 bases and J dropped 6; count of bases not matched to a gene: 1. The CDR3 contains 14 residues. Germline CDR1 is SGHAT and CDR2 is FQNNGV. The CDR3 DNA follows: TGTGCCAGCAGCTTCGGGACTAGCGCCGGGGAGCTGTTTTTT. It encodes CASSFGTSAGELFF.

The CDR3 is CASSLAGLAAPTGELFF. The DNA of the CDR3 is TGTGCCAGCAGCTTGGCGGGACTAGCGGCACCCACCGGGGAGCTGTTTTTT. This chain connects TRBV5-4 to TRBJ2-2, with 11 bases aligning to TRBD2. The CDR3 length is 17 residues. J was trimmed by 4 bases and V by 0 bases; bases with no gene match: 5. Germline lookup yields CDR1 SGHNT and CDR2 YYREEE (reference sequence).

The rearrangement joins TRBV6-5 to TRBJ2-7; tentatively, D is TRBD2 (5 bases). The CDR3 spans 14 residues. CDR1 and CDR2 from the germline V gene are MNHEY and SVGAGI. V was trimmed by 5 bases and J by 2 bases, leaving 13 bases between them. CDR3 in amino acids: CASSPTIGAYEQYF. In DNA, the CDR3 is TGTGCCAGCAGTCCGACGATCGGGGCCTACGAGCAGTACTTC.

The rearrangement joins TRBV11-3 to TRBJ2-1; D is possibly TRBD2 (5 bases). Germline-derived CDR1 and CDR2 are SGHNT and YENEEA. This CDR3 contains 16 residues. Trimming took 1 base from V and 6 from J, leaving 16 bases between them. The CDR3 here is CASSLGRGDASNEQFF. For the CDR3, the DNA is TGTGCCAGCAGCTTAGGTCGGGGTGACGCGAGCAATGAGCAGTTCTTC.

The chain employs TRBV25-1 and TRBJ1-2; weak D call: TRBD1 (5 bases). The germline CDR1 and CDR2 sequences are MGHDK and SYGVNS. The CDR3 is 13 residues long. V was trimmed by 2 bases and J by 2 bases, leaving 6 bases between them. The CDR3 loop is CASSEGGNYGYTF. CDR3 nucleotide sequence: TGTGCCAGCAGTGAAGGGGGGAACTATGGCTACACCTTC.